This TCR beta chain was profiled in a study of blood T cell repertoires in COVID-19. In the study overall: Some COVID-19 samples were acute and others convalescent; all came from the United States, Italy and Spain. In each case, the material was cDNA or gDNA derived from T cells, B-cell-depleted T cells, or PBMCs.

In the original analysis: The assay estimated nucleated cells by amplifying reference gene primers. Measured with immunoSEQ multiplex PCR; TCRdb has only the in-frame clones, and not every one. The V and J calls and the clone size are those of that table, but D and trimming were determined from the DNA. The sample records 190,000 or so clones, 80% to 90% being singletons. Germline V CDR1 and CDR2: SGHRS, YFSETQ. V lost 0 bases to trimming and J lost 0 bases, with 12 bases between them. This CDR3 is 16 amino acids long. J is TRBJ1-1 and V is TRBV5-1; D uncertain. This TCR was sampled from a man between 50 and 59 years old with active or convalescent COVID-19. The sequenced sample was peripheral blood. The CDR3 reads CASSLDGVAMNTEAFF. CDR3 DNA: TGCGCCAGCAGCTTGGACGGGGTAGCTATGAACACTGAAGCTTTCTTT.